The source of this TCR beta chain is a study of CD8 T cells in ankylosing spondylitis (dated by TCRdb to 2016 to 2017). Study-wide context: To find TCR variants linked to disease, the study profiled T cell receptor beta repertoires in ankylosing spondylitis patients and healthy donors. In total, the full study cohort was made up of some 110 healthy donors and roughly 27 ankylosing spondylitis patients. Peripheral blood was sampled, and synovial fluid was also collected from ankylosing spondylitis patients.

In this sample, this clonotype turned up many times. Its antigen is still unknown. There are no base qualities to consult, and no much larger clone falls within one base. TCRdb lists the instrument as Illumina HiSeq 2500. Quantitative 5'-RACE with molecular barcodes was used to prepare TCR beta libraries. For the original study's pipeline: Disease-linked TCR variants were identified with a new computational method built on a probabilistic model of VDJ rearrangement. TCRdb passed the public sequencing reads through fastp at Q25 and MiXCR, retaining productive beta sequences. Entries are consolidated by CDR3 protein sequence, retaining the most common genes and DNA. Here the V and J calls rest on TCRdb's processing, not on the authors' analysis. The sample table contains roughly 160,000 distinct CDR3 sequences; only one count was recorded for 8.5% to 10% of them. Of the sample, more than 13% is held by the ten largest clones.

The research as a whole found: Blood from ankylosing spondylitis patients appeared to be characterized by a TCR beta motif composed of eight highly homologous amino acid variants. Some TCR beta motif variants had previously been reported in synovial fluid and blood of reactive arthritis patients, which suggested common disease-initiation mechanisms. The disease-linked clones were reported as significantly enriched in matched synovial fluid samples from ankylosing spondylitis patients. A CD8+ phenotype was shown by the disease-linked clones, which were found at relatively low frequencies in peripheral blood.

The germline V gene supplies CDR1 MNHEY and CDR2 SVGEGT. After removal of 5 bases from V and 4 bases from J, the junction retains 7 bases not matched to a gene. Reading from cysteine to phenylalanine, the CDR3 counts 14 amino acids. Left in the record is the CDR3 DNA by itself, 42 bases read in frame from the first base. This chain joins TRBV6-2 or TRBV6-3 to TRBJ1-1, with 7 junctional bases fitting TRBD1. The specimen sequenced was blood, either unsorted or a sorted T cell fraction (not recorded which). This sequence originates from a female donor with ankylosing spondylitis or in good health (not recorded which). At the DNA level, the sequence is TGTGCCAGCAGTCCCTTTACAGGGGCCACTGAAGCTTTCTTT. It translates to CASSPFTGATEAFF.